A selection of T cell receptor beta chains follows, all from one sample in a study of cytomegalovirus exposure and HLA in healthy donors. Assay used: immunoSEQ multiplex PCR; TCRdb lists only in-frame clones, some missing. The sample carries 150,000 to 200,000 clones, about four fifths recorded once. Specimen: PBMCs. The receptor source for this set is a woman in her twenties or thirties in good health and CMV-seronegative. CDR3s include the opening cysteine and the closing phenylalanine or tryptophan.

j_call v_call cdr3_aa
TRBJ1-1 TRBV15 CATSPTVKDTEAFF
TRBJ2-3 TRBV9 CASSVVWGPTDTQYF
TRBJ2-3 TRBV2 CASSEGRGFTDTQYF
TRBJ1-2 TRBV12-5 CASGSRVYGYTF
TRBJ2-2 TRBV7-9 CASSFGGQAGGELFF
TRBJ1-4 TRBV6-4 CASSDSWGTGGDTSNEKLFF
TRBJ1-6 TRBV19 CASSDPGGADSPLHF
TRBJ2-2 TRBV9 CASSVEGAGELFF
TRBJ2-3 TRBV30 CAWSPGITDTQYF
TRBJ2-5 TRBV4-3 CASSQDAASYETQYF
TRBJ2-3 TRBV18 CASSPPRGLDTDTQYF
TRBJ2-3 TRBV7-3 CASSPTPIDSSTDTQYF
TRBJ2-2 TRBV4-2 CASSPTGGDDTGELFF
TRBJ2-5 TRBV25-1 CASSLLAASAQETQYF
TRBJ2-7 TRBV18 CASSPRQFYEQYF
TRBJ1-2 TRBV20-1 CSARDPIVF
TRBJ1-2 TRBV5-1 CASSLDRDYGYTF
TRBJ2-1 TRBV25-1 CASSEPGGRDEQFF
TRBJ1-1 TRBV7-6 CASSPTGGRGDTEAFF
TRBJ1-3 TRBV4-2 CASSQATQGRSGNTIYF
TRBJ1-2 TRBV19 CASSNRDTEIF
TRBJ2-7 TRBV12-5 CASGSSGGDDEYF
TRBJ1-3 TRBV6-1 CASSETGSSGNTIYF
TRBJ1-1 TRBV15 CATTKKLSSMNTEAFF
TRBJ1-1 TRBV5-1 CASLPGLMNTEAFF
TRBJ1-5 TRBV7-2 CASSRVPYQPQHF
TRBJ1-5 TRBV5-6 CASSFPGDNQPQHF
TRBJ2-1 TRBV5-1 CASSLPGQLNEQFF
TRBJ2-5 TRBV7-8 CASSFRQGDQETQYF
TRBJ2-1 TRBV13 CASSLGGQGYNEQFF